This TCR beta chain was identified in a study of cytomegalovirus exposure and HLA in healthy donors. Study-level points and caveats: A previous analysis found most TCR beta V segments productive roughly 87% or roughly 30% of the time.

PCR used 60 Vbeta primers and 13 Jbeta primers. TCRdb's copy holds only in-frame clones and misses some; the assay was immunoSEQ multiplex PCR. The sample includes about 170,000 clones, 80% to 90% of them seen just once. On this clone itself: Antigen: not known.

Donors consisted of healthy bone marrow donors. Germline V CDR1 and CDR2: GTSNPN, SVGIG (reference sequence). The CDR3 is 16 residues long. The J segment lost 5 bases and the V segment lost 1 base, leaving 12 bases of the junction unmatched. The chain links TRBV30 to TRBJ1-1; TRBD1 matches at 8 bases. What was sequenced was PBMCs. The sequence was collected from a male donor in good health and CMV-seronegative. DNA for the CDR3: TGTGCCTGGAGTGCAGACAGGGGCCCAGTCGGGACTGAAGCTTTCTTT. It yields the protein CAWSADRGPVGTEAFF.